What follows is one T cell receptor beta chain and its context. As yet, its antigen is unknown. CDR1 is SGHKS, CDR2 YYEKEE, per germline (reference sequence). This CDR3 spans 18 amino acids. Trimming removed 3 bases from V and 5 bases from J; junction bases left unmatched: 12. The entry originates in a study of long-term antiretroviral therapy in people with HIV. Study summary: Collection of the earliest samples took place about a decade ahead of the 2015 immediate-ART recommendation.

Whole-study findings and limits: After ART, diversity increased yet remained lower than transplant donor controls. Clones that expanded before ART (that is, prior to treatment) dominated the repertoire at all time points.

An immunoSEQ assay, version v3.0, was performed at survey level. Sequencing aimed to cover roughly 40,000-50,000 T-cell genomes per sample. The assay was immunoSEQ multiplex PCR, and TCRdb's table has in-frame clones only and misses some. The sample yields approximately 14,000 clones, more than 80% seen once. The V gene is TRBV5-5, the J gene TRBJ2-7, with 15 bases matching TRBD2. The sample here was unsorted PBMCs, taken 3.2 years before starting antiretroviral therapy. This clonotype was sampled from a man aged 35 to 55 with HIV. CDR3 nucleotide sequence: TGTGCCAGCAGCTCTACCGGACTAGCGGGGGGGCCGATCCACGAGCAGTACTTC. Translation: CASSSTGLAGGPIHEQYF.